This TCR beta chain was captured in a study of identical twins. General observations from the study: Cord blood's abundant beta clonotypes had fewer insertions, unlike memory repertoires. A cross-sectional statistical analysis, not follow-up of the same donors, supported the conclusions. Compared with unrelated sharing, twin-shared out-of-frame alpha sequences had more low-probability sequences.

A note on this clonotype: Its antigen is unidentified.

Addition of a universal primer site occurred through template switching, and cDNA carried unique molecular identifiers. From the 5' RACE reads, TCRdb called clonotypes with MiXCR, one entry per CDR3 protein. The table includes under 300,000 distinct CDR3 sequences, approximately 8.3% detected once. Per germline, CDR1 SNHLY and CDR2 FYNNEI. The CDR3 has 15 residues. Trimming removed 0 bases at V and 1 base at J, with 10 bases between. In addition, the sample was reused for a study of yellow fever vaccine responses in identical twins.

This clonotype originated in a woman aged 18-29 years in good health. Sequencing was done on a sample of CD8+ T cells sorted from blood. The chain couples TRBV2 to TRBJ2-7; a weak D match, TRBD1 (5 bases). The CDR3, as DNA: TGTGCCAGCAGTGAAGCATCTCAGGGTTCCTACGAGCAGTACTTC. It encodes CASSEASQGSYEQYF.